The source of this T cell receptor beta chain is a study of CD8 T cells in Susac syndrome. Study summary: When their blood was taken, the Susac syndrome patients had either not yet had any therapy, were taking corticosteroids, or were taking intravenous immunoglobulin alone.

Blood CD8+ and CD4+ T cells underwent high-throughput TCR beta sequencing. CDR3 size: 18 residues. Germline values: CDR1 SNHLY, CDR2 FYNNEI. V was clipped by 2 bases and J by 1 base; unmatched bases: 8. Random hexamers were used to reverse transcribe about 0.45 to 1 ug of RNA. Each CDR3 protein gets one entry after TCRdb re-called the immunoSEQ multiplex PCR reads with MiXCR. Found here are 160,000 or so distinct CDR3 sequences, 90% to 95% of them singletons; the top ten hold roughly 0.12%. V gene TRBV2 combines with J gene TRBJ2-3; 11 bases align to TRBD2. Sequenced input: CD4+ T cells from PBMCs. The receptor was isolated from a human donor with Susac syndrome. The CDR3 protein is CASSELSSGGYRTDTQYF. For the CDR3, the DNA is TGTGCCAGCAGTGAACTTTCTAGCGGGGGGTATCGCACAGATACGCAGTATTTT.